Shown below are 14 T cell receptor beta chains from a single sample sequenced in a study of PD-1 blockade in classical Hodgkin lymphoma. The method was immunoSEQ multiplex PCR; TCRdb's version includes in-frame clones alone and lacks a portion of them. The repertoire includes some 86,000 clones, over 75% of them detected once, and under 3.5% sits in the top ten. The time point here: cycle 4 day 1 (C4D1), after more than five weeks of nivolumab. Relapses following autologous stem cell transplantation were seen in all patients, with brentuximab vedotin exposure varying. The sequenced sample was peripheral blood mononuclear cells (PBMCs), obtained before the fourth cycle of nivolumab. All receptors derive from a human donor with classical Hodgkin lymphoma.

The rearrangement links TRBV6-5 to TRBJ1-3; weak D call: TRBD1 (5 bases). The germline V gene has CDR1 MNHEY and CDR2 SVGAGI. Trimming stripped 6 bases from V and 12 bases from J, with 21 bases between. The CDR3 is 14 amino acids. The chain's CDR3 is CASREPGLIGNIYF. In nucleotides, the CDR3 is TGTGCCAGCAGAGAGCCGGGACTCATAGGGAACATATATTTT.

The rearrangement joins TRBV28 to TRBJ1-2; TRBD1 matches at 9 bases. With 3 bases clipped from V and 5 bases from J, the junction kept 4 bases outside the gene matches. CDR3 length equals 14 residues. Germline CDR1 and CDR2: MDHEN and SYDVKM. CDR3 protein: CASSLGQGNYGYTF. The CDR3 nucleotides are TGTGCCAGCAGTTTGGGACAGGGTAATTATGGCTACACCTTC.

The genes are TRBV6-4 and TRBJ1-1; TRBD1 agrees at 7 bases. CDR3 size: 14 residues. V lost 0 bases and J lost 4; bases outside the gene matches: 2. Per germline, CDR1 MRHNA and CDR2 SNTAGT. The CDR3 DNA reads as TGTGCCAGCAGTGACTCGGAGGGGGCCACTGAAGCTTTCTTT. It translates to CASSDSEGATEAFF.

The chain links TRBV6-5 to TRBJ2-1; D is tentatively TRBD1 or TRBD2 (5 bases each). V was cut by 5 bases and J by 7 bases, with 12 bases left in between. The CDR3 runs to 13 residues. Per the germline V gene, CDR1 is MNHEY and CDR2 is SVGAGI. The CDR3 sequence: CASSPGTGNEQFF. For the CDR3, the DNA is TGTGCCAGCAGTCCAGGGACGGGAAATGAGCAGTTCTTC.

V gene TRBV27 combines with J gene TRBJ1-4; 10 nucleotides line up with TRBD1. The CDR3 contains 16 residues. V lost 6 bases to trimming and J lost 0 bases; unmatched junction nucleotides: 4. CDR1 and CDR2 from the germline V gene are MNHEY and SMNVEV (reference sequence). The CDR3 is CASRGTGAATNEKLFF. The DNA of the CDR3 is TGTGCCAGCAGAGGGACAGGGGCTGCAACTAATGAAAAACTGTTTTTT.

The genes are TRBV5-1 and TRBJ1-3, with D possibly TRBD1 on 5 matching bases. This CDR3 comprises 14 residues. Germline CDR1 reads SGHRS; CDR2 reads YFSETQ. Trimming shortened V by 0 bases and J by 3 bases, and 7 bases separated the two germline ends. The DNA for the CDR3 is TGCGCCAGCAGCTTGGCGGGGGTTGGAAACACCATATATTTT. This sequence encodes CASSLAGVGNTIYF.

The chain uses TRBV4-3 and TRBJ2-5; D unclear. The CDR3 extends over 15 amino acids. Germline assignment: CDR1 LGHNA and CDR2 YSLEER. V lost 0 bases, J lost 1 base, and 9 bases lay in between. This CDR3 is CASSQEDGLQETQYF. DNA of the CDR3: TGCGCCAGCAGCCAAGAGGACGGTCTCCAAGAGACCCAGTACTTC.

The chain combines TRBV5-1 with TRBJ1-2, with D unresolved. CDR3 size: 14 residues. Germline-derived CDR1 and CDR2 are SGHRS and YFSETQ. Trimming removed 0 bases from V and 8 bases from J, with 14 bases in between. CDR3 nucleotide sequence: TGCGCCAGCAGCTTGGCGTCAGAAGTATACGGCTACACCTTC. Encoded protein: CASSLASEVYGYTF.

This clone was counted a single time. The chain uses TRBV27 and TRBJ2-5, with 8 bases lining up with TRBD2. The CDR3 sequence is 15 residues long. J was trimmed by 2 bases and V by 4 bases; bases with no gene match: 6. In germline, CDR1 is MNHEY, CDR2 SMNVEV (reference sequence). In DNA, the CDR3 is TGTGCCAGCAGTTCCCGGACTAGCCAACAAGAGACCCAGTACTTC. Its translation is CASSSRTSQQETQYF.

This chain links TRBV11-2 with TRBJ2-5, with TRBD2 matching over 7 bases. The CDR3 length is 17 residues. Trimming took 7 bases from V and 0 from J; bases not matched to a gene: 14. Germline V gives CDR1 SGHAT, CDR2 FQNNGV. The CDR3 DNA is TGTGCCAGCACCACTAGAGGAAGCGGGGCGTACCAAGAGACCCAGTACTTC. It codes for CASTTRGSGAYQETQYF.

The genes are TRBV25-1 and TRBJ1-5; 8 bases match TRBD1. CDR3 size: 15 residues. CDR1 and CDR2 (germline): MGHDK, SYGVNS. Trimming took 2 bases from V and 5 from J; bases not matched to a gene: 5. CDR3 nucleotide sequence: TGTGCCAGCAGTGAAACAGGGGGGGTTCATCAGCCCCAGCATTTT. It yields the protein CASSETGGVHQPQHF. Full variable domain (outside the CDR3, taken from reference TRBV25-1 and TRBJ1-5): EADIYQTPRYLVIGTGKKITLECSQTMGHDKMYWYQQDPGMELHLIHYSYGVNSTEKGDLSSESTVSRIRTEHFPLTLESARPSHTSQYLCASSETGGVHQPQHFGDGTRLSIL.

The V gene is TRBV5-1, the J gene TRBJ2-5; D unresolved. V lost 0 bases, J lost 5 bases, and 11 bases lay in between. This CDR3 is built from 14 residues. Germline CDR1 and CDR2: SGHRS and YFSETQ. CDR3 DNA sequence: TGCGCCAGCAGCTTGGTGCAGATTGACGAGACCCAGTACTTC. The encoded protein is CASSLVQIDETQYF.

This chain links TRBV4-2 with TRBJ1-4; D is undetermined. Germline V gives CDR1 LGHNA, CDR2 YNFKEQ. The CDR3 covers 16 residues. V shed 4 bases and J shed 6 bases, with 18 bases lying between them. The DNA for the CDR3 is TGTGCCAGCAGCCTGAGACACGGACCTGGAGATGAAAAACTGTTTTTT. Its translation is CASSLRHGPGDEKLFF.

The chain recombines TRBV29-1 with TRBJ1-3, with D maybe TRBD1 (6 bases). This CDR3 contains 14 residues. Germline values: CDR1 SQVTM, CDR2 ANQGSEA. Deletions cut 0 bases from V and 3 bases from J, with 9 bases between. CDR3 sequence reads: CSVEDPRGGNTIYF. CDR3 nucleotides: TGCAGCGTTGAAGACCCCAGGGGTGGAAACACCATATATTTT.